This TCR beta chain was obtained from a study of T-cell reconstitution after alpha-beta-depleted transplantation in children. Study conclusions and caveats: The high TCRbeta diversity at day 60 in some patients came from surviving recipient T cells and thymic progenitors. Once a year had passed after transplant, T-cell counts and diversity came mostly from newly produced T cells.

During its preparation, the TCRbeta library received unique molecular identifiers. TCRdb used MiXCR to reprocess the PCR reads, holding one entry per CDR3 protein. The data show around 490,000 distinct CDR3 sequences, approximately 10% seen once. The CDR3 is 17 residues long. Trimming cost V 3 bases and J 4 bases; bases outside gene matches: 10. This clonotype was observed a handful of times. The target antigen is unknown. This receptor was taken from a female patient aged 2 to 10 who had a stem cell transplant for aplastic anemia, so the T cells may come from the graft donor. The genes are TRBV12-3 or TRBV12-4 and TRBJ2-1; 9 nucleotides agree with TRBD1. Specimen: PBMCs, mostly from graft donor cells, collected 180 days after TCRalphabeta/CD19-depleted stem cell transplant. The CDR3 region is CASSFSTGTGTYNEQFF. The DNA of the CDR3 is TGTGCCAGCAGTTTCTCCACGGGGACAGGGACATACAATGAGCAGTTCTTC.